One sample yielded the 20 T cell receptor beta chains listed below, sequenced in a study of CD8+ T cells in alopecia areata (dated by TCRdb to the late 2010s). Library creation used the immunoSEQ multiplex PCR assay. RNA was extracted from all samples and reverse transcribed into cDNA, which served as template for TCR sequencing. What TCRdb holds here is the immuneACCESS table cut down to in-frame rearrangements. Part of the clones is not present; checked against another copy, under half of the missing clones reflect an unresolved V gene, and the others are unexplained. A total of fewer than 250,000 clones appear in this sample, 43% of them only once. The ten largest clones take up over 2.5% of the sample. This specimen's treatment or condition label, per the study, means: oral pan-JAK inhibitor, 5-10 mg twice daily. The sequences come from CD4+ T cells sorted from blood, collected at approximately week 36, from a patient treated with tofacitinib. These receptors originate from a human donor with alopecia areata.

The gene calls are TRBV7-6 and TRBJ2-2; a weak D match, TRBD2 (5 bases). There are 14 residues in the CDR3. CDR1 SGHVS and CDR2 FNYEAQ come from the germline V gene. V lost 5 bases and J lost 3, with 10 bases in between. CDR3 protein: CASSVDSDTGELFF. CDR3 bases: TGTGCCAGCAGCGTGGACTCAGACACCGGGGAGCTGTTTTTT.

This clone was recorded a few times. The chain couples TRBV6-6 to TRBJ2-1, with 12 bases aligning to TRBD2. The CDR3 runs 14 residues. Germline assignment: CDR1 MNHNY and CDR2 SVGAGI (reference sequence). With 5 bases clipped from V and 9 bases from J, the junction kept 5 bases outside the gene matches. CDR3 sequence reads: CASSQTSGSLEQFF. The CDR3 DNA follows: TGTGCCAGCAGTCAGACTAGCGGGAGTCTTGAGCAGTTCTTC.

This clone was counted a few times. The chain carries TRBV25-1 and TRBJ2-5; D uncertain. The CDR3 is 14 residues long. Germline CDR1 reads MGHDK; CDR2 reads SYGVNS. The V end was cut by 1 base, the J end by 3 bases, with 9 bases between. In DNA, the CDR3 is TGTGCCAGCAGTGAATCTGGGTCCAAAGAGACCCAGTACTTC. Protein sequence: CASSESGSKETQYF.

The chain combines TRBV5-1 with TRBJ2-7; 8 bases are a match to TRBD2. After removal of 0 bases from V and 0 bases from J, the junction contained 2 bases not matched to a gene. This CDR3 region has 15 residues. Germline V gene lookup returns CDR1 SGHRS and CDR2 YFSETQ. In DNA form, the CDR3 reads TGCGCCAGCAGCTTGGGTAGCGGGGACTCCTACGAGCAGTACTTC. Translation gives CASSLGSGDSYEQYF.

The J gene is TRBJ1-1, the V gene TRBV7-9, with a weak D call TRBD1 (5 bases). Germline V lookup: CDR1 SEHNR, CDR2 FQNEAQ (reference sequence). Trimming took off 3 bases at V and 4 bases at J, with 9 bases between the two ends. The CDR3 is 13 amino acids. The CDR3 region has the DNA TGTGCCAGCAGCTTTGGGACGGGCACTGAAGCTTTCTTT. It translates to CASSFGTGTEAFF.

As concerns this clone: At one end the junction does not follow the germline gene, possibly because of a read error. This CDR3 is CSASNIGSGHF. The CDR3 DNA sequence: TGCAGTGCTAGTAATATCGGGTCGGGCCACTTC. The chain carries TRBV20-1 and TRBJ2-7; D is unclear. Germline V gene lookup returns CDR1 DFQATT and CDR2 SNEGSKA (reference sequence). The CDR3 totals 11 residues.

This chain links TRBV9 with TRBJ2-2; unclear D gene. The germline V and J ends were trimmed by 0 bases and 2 bases, with 8 bases remaining between them. The CDR3 consists of 15 residues. The germline gives CDR1 SGDLS, CDR2 YYNGEE. The CDR3 DNA reads TGTGCCAGCAGCGTAGCCGAGACTAACACCGGGGAGCTGTTTTTT. It encodes CASSVAETNTGELFF.

This sequence joins TRBV9 and TRBJ2-1, with 11 bases fitting TRBD2. The CDR3 runs to 17 residues. Trimming removed 3 bases from V and 5 bases from J; junction bases left unmatched: 10. Germline V lookup: CDR1 SGDLS, CDR2 YYNGEE. The CDR3 bases are TGTGCCAGCAGCGCCTATAGTGTAGCGGGAGGGCACAATGAGCAGTTCTTC. Translation gives CASSAYSVAGGHNEQFF.

The chain links TRBV29-1 to TRBJ2-2, with 8 bases aligning to TRBD1. This CDR3 has 14 amino acids. The germline gives CDR1 SQVTM, CDR2 ANQGSEA. J was trimmed by 0 bases and V by 8 bases; bases with no gene match: 5. CDR3 sequence reads: CSSRDRTNTGELFF. The CDR3 DNA reads as TGCAGCTCCCGGGACAGGACGAACACCGGGGAGCTGTTTTTT.

J is TRBJ2-3 and V is TRBV11-3; maybe TRBD2 (5 bases). Per the germline V gene, CDR1 is SGHNT and CDR2 is YENEEA. This CDR3 has 13 residues. The V and J ends lost 1 base and 8 bases respectively, with 10 bases between them. In DNA form, the CDR3 reads TGTGCCAGCAGCTTAGCTATCCGGGGTACGCAGTATTTT. It translates to CASSLAIRGTQYF.

This clone has just a few counts. This rearrangement joins TRBV30 to TRBJ1-3; D ambiguous. V was trimmed by 2 bases and J by 2 bases, leaving 10 bases between them. This CDR3 contains 14 residues. Germline values: CDR1 GTSNPN, CDR2 SVGIG (reference sequence). CDR3 sequence (DNA): TGTGCCTGGAGTAAGAATCCGCCTGGAAACACCATATATTTT. Translating gives CAWSKNPPGNTIYF. Drawing the rest from reference TRBV30 and TRBJ1-3, the complete variable domain is SQTIHQWPATLVQPVGSPLSLECTVEGTSNPNLYWYRQAAGRGLQLLFYSVGIGQISSEVPQNLSASRPQDRQFILSSKKLLLSDSGFYLCAWSKNPPGNTIYFGEGSWLTVV.

As to this clone: This sample includes further DNA sequences coding for the same CDR3. The chain links TRBV6-5 to TRBJ2-3; D is ambiguous. This CDR3 has 12 amino acids. Germline V lookup: CDR1 MNHEY, CDR2 SVGAGI. Trimming stripped 5 bases from V and 0 bases from J, with 3 bases between. CDR3 in DNA: TGTGCCAGCAGTCGTAGCACAGATACGCAGTATTTT. It specifies CASSRSTDTQYF.

This rearrangement joins TRBV4-1 to TRBJ2-3; 9 bases agree with TRBD1. Germline trimming cut 1 base from V and 1 base from J; bases unmatched to any gene: 3. The CDR3 covers 16 residues. Looked up from germline, CDR1 is MGHRA and CDR2 is YSYEKL. The CDR3 DNA reads TGCGCCAGCAGCCAAGTCTGGACAGGGGGCACAGATACGCAGTATTTT. This encodes CASSQVWTGGTDTQYF.

This sequence joins TRBV27 and TRBJ2-2, with a possible D match to TRBD1 (5 bases). Germline V lookup: CDR1 MNHEY, CDR2 SMNVEV (reference sequence). The CDR3 runs 14 residues. Trimming took 6 bases from V and 7 from J, leaving 15 bases between them. The CDR3 sequence is CASSRRIDSGELFF. The CDR3 bases are TGTGCCAGCAGCCGTAGGATTGACAGCGGGGAGCTGTTTTTT.

This chain uses TRBV11-2 with TRBJ2-3, with 10 nucleotides matching TRBD1. The CDR3 runs to 15 residues. V shed 8 bases, J shed 3 bases, and the junction held 8 bases outside the gene matches. From germline, CDR1 is SGHAT and CDR2 FQNNGV. The CDR3 nucleotides read TGTGCCAGCGCCGAAGGGACAGGGGTGACAGATACGCAGTATTTT. Encoded protein: CASAEGTGVTDTQYF.

V and J are TRBV9 and TRBJ2-2; 8 nucleotides match TRBD2. With V trimmed by 7 bases and J by 2 bases, 13 bases remained unmatched. The CDR3 contains 17 residues. Germline V gives CDR1 SGDLS, CDR2 YYNGEE. The DNA of the CDR3 is TGTGCCAGCTCCCGGACTAGCCCTACCATAAACACCGGGGAGCTGTTTTTT. It translates to CASSRTSPTINTGELFF.

The V and J genes are TRBV7-2 and TRBJ2-7, with 11 bases lining up with TRBD2. Germline CDR1 and CDR2: SGHTA and FQGNSA. The ends lost 6 bases at V and 6 bases at J; junction bases unmatched: 10. This CDR3 has 15 amino acids. CDR3 in DNA: TGTGCCAGCAGTTACACTAGCGGGAGCCGTGCCGAGCAGTACTTC. Translated: CASSYTSGSRAEQYF.

The DNA for the CDR3 is TGTGCCAGCAGCTTAGCGCTGGGCGTAGAGCAGTTCTTC. Translating it yields CASSLALGVEQFF. The genes are TRBV7-2 and TRBJ2-1; D is undetermined. Germline V gene data show CDR1 as SGHTA and CDR2 as FQGNSA. This CDR3 has 13 amino acids. V was trimmed by 0 bases and J by 10 bases, leaving 10 bases between them.

The J gene is TRBJ1-1, the V gene TRBV29-1; D is ambiguous. The CDR3 has 14 residues. Germline assignment: CDR1 SQVTM and CDR2 ANQGSEA. Between the trimmed V and J ends, which lost 5 bases and 1 base, there was a span of 14 bases. The CDR3 bases are TGCAGCGTTCTCGGAAGGTCGGAGAACACTGAAGCTTTCTTT. Its protein product is CSVLGRSENTEAFF.

This clone has just a few counts. This specimen includes other DNA sequences encoding the same CDR3. The genes are TRBV29-1 and TRBJ2-3; D possibly corresponds to TRBD2 (7 bases). V lost 2 bases and J lost 1, with 10 bases in between. Germline CDR1 is SQVTM and CDR2 is ANQGSEA. The CDR3 is 14 residues long. CDR3 loop: CSVERGAGTDTQYF. The DNA of the CDR3 is TGCAGCGTTGAACGGGGGGCAGGCACAGATACGCAGTATTTT.